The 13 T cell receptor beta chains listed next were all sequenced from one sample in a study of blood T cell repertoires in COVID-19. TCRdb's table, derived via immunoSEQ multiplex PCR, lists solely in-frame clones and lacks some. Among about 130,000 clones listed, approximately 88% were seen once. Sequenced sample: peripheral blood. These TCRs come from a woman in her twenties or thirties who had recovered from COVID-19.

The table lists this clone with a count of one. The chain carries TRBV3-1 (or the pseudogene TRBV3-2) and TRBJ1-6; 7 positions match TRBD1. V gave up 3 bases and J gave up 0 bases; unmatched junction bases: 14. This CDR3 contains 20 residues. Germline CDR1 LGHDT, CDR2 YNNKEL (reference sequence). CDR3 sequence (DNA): TGTGCCAGCAGCCACGGGGATGTAAGGGGGCTCGTCTCCTATAATTCACCCCTCCACTTT. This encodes CASSHGDVRGLVSYNSPLHF.

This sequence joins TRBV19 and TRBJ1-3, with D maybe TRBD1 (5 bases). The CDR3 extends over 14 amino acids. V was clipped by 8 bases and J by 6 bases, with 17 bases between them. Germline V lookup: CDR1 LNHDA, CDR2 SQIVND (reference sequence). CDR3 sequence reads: CASFYTGHQNTIYF. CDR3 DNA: TGTGCCAGTTTCTATACCGGACACCAAAACACCATATATTTT.

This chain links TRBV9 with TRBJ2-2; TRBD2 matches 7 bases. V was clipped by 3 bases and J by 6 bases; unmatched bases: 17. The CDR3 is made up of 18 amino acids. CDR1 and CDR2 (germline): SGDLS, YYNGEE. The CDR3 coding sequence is TGTGCCAGCAGCGAGCCTCGGGAAGCGGGGATCGGGGCCGGGGAGCTGTTTTTT. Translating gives CASSEPREAGIGAGELFF.

CDR3 sequence (DNA): TGTGCCAGCAACCAACTAGCGGCCGGTGGCGCGCAGTATTTT. Its protein product is CASNQLAAGGAQYF. The chain couples TRBV2 to TRBJ2-3; 8 positions match TRBD2. CDR1 and CDR2 (germline): SNHLY, FYNNEI. The trim removed 7 bases at V and 10 bases at J, leaving 13 bases unmatched. CDR3 size: 14 residues.

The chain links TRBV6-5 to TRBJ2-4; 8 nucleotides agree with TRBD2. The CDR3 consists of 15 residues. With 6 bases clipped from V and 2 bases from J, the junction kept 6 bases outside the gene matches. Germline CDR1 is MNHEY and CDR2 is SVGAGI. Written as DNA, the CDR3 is TGTGCCAGCAGGGGGAAGCGGGAGCCCAAAAACATTCAGTACTTC. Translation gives CASRGKREPKNIQYF.

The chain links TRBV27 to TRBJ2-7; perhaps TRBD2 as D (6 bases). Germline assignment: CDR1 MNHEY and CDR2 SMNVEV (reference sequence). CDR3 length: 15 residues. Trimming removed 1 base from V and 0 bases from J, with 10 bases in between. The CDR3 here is CASSLLVGSSYEQYF. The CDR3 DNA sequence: TGTGCCAGCAGTTTATTAGTCGGGAGCTCCTACGAGCAGTACTTC.

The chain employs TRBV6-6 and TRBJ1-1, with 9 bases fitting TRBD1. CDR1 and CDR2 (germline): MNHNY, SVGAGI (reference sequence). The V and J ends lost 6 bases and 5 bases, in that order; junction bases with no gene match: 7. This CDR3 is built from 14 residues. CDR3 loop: CASSRPGTGTEAFF. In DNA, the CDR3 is TGTGCCAGCAGCAGACCCGGGACAGGGACTGAAGCTTTCTTT.

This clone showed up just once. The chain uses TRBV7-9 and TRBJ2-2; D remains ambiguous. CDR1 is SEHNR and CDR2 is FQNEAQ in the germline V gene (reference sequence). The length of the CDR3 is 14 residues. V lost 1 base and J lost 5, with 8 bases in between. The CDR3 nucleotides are TGTGCCAGCAGCTTAGACCCGCGGACCGGGGAGCTGTTTTTT. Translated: CASSLDPRTGELFF.

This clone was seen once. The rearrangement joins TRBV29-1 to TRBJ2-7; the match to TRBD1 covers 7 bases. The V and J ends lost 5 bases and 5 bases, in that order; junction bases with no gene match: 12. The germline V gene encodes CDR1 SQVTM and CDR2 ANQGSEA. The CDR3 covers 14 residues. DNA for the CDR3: TGCAGCGTTAAGCGTAAAACAGGGGTTCACGAGCAGTACTTC. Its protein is CSVKRKTGVHEQYF.

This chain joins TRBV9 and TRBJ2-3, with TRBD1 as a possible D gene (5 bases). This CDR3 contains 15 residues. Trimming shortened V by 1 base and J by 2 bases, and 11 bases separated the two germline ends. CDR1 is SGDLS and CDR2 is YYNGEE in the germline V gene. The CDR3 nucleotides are TGTGCCAGCAGCGTATCGCCACAGGTCACAGATACGCAGTATTTT. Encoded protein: CASSVSPQVTDTQYF.

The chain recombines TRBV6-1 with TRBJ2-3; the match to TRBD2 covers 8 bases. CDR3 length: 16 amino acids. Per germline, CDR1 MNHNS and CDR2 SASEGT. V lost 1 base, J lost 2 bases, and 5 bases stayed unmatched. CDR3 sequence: CASSEDPAGVTDTQYF. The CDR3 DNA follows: TGTGCCAGCAGTGAAGACCCAGCGGGGGTCACAGATACGCAGTATTTT.

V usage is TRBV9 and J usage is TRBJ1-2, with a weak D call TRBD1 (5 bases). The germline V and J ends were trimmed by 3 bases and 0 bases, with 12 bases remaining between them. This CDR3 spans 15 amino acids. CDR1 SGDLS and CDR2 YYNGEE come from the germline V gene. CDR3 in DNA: TGTGCCAGCAGCGCCACAGGCCCAGCTAACTATGGCTACACCTTC. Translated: CASSATGPANYGYTF.

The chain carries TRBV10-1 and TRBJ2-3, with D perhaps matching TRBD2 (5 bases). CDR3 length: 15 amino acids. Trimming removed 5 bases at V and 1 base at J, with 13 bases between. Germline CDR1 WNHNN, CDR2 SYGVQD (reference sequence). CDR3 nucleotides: TGCGCCAGCAGTAATCGGGAATCCGGCACAGATACGCAGTATTTT. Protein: CASSNRESGTDTQYF.